The TCR beta chain described here comes from a study of T cell responses to AZD1222 COVID-19 vaccine. Broader study findings: Only five or six AZD1222 recipients tested seropositive at baseline.

Repertoires were generated with immunoSEQ multiplex PCR, while TCRdb's copy carries only in-frame clones and drops some. The sample records about 130,000 clones, roughly 88% being singletons. Germline V gene data show CDR1 as LNHDA and CDR2 as SQIVND (reference sequence). This CDR3 comprises 16 residues. V was trimmed by 4 bases and J by 0 bases, leaving 15 bases between them. About this clone: What it binds is not known.

Sequenced here: peripheral blood, sampled on day 0 of AZD1222 vaccination. The chain couples TRBV19 to TRBJ1-2; D not certain. The TCR was taken from an adult in good health. The CDR3 DNA is TGTGCCAGTAGTACTCAAGGGAGGTTAGCTAACTATGGCTACACCTTC. Protein sequence: CASSTQGRLANYGYTF.